The entry below describes one T cell receptor beta chain. Its target is unknown. This sample is part of a study of T cell responses to AZD1222 COVID-19 vaccine. Overall study results and limits: It was only 6 or 7 AZD1222 recipients who were seropositive at baseline. Only after the peak T cell response were repertoires sampled. Spike was spanned by vaccine-associated CD4 TCRs, with dominance at 160-218 and 743-854. Mostly white British, mostly female donors; authors suggested clonal diversity may be underestimated.

V was shortened by 2 bases and J by 4 bases, with 8 bases between the two germline ends. Germline assignment: CDR1 MNHEY and CDR2 SVGAGI. The CDR3 spans 13 residues. Profiling relied on immunoSEQ multiplex PCR, and the TCRdb table lists in-frame clones only, not all of them. The data contain 75,000 to 100,000 clones, around nine tenths of them seen just once; the ten biggest clones take up 6.5% to 8%. The TCR originated in an adult in good health. The source was peripheral blood, collected on day 0 of AZD1222 vaccination. The chain is built from TRBV6-5 and TRBJ2-5; a possible D gene is TRBD2 (6 bases). The CDR3 region is CASSYLGGETQYF. In nucleotides, the CDR3 is TGTGCCAGCAGTTACCTCGGGGGAGAGACCCAGTACTTC.